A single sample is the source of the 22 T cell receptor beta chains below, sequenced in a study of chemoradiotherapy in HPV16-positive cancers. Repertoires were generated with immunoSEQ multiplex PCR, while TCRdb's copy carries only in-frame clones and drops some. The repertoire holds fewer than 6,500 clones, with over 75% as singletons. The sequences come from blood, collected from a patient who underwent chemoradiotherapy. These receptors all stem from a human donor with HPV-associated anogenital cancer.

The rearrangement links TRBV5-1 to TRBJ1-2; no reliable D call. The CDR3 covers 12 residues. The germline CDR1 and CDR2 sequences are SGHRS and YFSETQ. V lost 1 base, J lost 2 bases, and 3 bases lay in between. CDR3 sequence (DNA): TGCGCCAGCAGCTTGCTCAACTATGGCTACACCTTC. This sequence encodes CASSLLNYGYTF.

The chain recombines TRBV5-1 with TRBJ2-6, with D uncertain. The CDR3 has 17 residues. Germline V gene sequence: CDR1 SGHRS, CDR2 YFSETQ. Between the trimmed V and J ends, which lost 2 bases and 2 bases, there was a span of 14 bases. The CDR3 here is CASSFTSRSTGANVLTF. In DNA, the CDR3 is TGCGCCAGCAGCTTTACCTCCAGGAGTACTGGGGCCAACGTCCTGACTTTC.

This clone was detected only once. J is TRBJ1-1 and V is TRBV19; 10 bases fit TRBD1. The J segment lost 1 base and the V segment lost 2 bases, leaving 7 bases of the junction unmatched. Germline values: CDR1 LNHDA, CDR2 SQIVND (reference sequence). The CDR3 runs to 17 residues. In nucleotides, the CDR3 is TGTGCCAGTAGTATATCTTCGACAGGGGGCAGGAACACTGAAGCTTTCTTT. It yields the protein CASSISSTGGRNTEAFF.

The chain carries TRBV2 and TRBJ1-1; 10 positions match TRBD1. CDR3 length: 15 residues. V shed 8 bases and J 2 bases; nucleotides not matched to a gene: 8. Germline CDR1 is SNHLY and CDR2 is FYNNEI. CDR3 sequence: CASLKGDRGNTEAFF. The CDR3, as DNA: TGTGCCAGCCTAAAGGGGGACAGGGGTAACACTGAAGCTTTCTTT.

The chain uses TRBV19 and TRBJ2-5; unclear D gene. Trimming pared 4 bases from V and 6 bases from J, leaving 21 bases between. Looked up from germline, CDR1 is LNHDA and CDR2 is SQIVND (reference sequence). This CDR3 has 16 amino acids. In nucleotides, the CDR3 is TGTGCCAGTAGTAAAGAGCAGGACGCCCTGGGAAAGACCCAGTACTTC. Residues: CASSKEQDALGKTQYF.

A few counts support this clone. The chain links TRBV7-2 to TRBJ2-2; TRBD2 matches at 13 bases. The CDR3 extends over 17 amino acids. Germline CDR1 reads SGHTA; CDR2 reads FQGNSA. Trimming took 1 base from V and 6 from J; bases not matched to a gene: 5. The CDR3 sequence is CASSLETTSGRSGELFF. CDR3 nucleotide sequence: TGTGCCAGCAGCTTAGAGACGACTAGCGGGAGGTCCGGGGAGCTGTTTTTT.

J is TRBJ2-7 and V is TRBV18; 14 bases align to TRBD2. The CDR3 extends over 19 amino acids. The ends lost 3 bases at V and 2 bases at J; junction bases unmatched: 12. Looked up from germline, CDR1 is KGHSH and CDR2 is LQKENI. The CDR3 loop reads CASSPMNGTSGSLAYEQYF. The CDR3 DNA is TGTGCCAGCTCACCCATGAACGGGACTAGCGGGAGTCTCGCCTACGAGCAGTACTTC.

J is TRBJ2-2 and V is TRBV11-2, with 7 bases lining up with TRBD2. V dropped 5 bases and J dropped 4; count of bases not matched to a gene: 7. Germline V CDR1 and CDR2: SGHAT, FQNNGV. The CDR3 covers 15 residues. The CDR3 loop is CASSHRPGGTGELFF. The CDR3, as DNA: TGTGCCAGCAGCCACCGGCCGGGAGGCACCGGGGAGCTGTTTTTT.

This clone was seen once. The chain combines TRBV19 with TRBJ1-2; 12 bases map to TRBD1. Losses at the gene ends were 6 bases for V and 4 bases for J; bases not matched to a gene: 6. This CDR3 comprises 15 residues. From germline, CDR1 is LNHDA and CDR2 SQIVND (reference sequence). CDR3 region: CASRGTGGFVYGYTF. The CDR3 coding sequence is TGTGCCAGTAGGGGGACAGGGGGCTTTGTCTATGGCTACACCTTC.

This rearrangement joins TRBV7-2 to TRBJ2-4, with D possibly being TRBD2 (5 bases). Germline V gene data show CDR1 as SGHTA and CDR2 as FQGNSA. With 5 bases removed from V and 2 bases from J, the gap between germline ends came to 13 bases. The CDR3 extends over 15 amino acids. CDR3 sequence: CASSTAGITKNIQYF. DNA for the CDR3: TGTGCCAGCAGCACAGCCGGGATCACCAAAAACATTCAGTACTTC.

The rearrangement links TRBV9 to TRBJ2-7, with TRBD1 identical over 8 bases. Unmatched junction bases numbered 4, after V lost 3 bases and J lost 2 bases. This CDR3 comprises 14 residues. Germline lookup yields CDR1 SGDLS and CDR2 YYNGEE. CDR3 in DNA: TGTGCCAGCAGCGCAGGACAGGGTCCCTACGAGCAGTACTTC. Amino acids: CASSAGQGPYEQYF.

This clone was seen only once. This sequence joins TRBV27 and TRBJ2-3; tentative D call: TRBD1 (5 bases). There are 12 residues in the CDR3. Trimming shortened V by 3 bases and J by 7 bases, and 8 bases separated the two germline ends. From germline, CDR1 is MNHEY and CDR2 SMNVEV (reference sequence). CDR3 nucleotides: TGTGCCAGCAGTTTCCAGGGAAATACGCAGTATTTT. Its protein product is CASSFQGNTQYF.

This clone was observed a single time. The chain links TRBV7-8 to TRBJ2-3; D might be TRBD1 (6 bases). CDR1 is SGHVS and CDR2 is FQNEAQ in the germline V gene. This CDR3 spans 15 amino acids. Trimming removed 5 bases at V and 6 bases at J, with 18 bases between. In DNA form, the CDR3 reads TGTGCCAGCAGCCCCCGGGACACGGTGGGGGATACGCAGTATTTT. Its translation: CASSPRDTVGDTQYF. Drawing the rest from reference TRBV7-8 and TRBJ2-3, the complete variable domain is GAGVSQSPRYKVAKRGQDVALRCDPISGHVSLFWYQQALGQGPEFLTYFQNEAQLDKSGLPSDRFFAERPEGSVSTLKIQRTQQEDSAVYLCASSPRDTVGDTQYFGPGTRLTVL.

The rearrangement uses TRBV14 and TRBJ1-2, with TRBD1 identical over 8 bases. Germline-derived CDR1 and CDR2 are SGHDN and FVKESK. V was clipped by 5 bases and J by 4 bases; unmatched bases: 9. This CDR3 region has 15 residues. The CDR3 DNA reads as TGTGCCAGCAGCTACCGAGCGGGGACAGGCTATGGCTACACCTTC. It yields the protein CASSYRAGTGYGYTF.

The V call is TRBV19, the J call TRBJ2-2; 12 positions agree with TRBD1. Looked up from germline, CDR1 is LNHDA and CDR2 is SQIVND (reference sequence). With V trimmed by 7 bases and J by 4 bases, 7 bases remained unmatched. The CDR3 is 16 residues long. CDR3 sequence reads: CASTVGTGGFTGELFF. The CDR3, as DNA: TGTGCCAGTACCGTCGGGACAGGGGGCTTCACCGGGGAGCTGTTTTTT.

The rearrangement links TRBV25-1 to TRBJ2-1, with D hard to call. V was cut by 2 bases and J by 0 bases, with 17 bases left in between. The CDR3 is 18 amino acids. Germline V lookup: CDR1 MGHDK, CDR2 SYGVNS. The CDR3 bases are TGTGCCAGCAGTGAAGATCGGCCCGGCATAAGCTCCTACAATGAGCAGTTCTTC. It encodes CASSEDRPGISSYNEQFF.

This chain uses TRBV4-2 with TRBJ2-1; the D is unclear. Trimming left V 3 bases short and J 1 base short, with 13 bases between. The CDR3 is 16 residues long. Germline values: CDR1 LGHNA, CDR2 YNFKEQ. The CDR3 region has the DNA TGTGCCAGCAGCCACTTAGTCCCCGGATCCTACAATGAGCAGTTCTTC. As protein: CASSHLVPGSYNEQFF.

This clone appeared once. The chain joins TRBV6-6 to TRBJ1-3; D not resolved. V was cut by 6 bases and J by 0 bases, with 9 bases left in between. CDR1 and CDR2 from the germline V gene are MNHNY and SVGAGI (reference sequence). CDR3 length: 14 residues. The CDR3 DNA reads TGTGCCAGCAGCCTCGCGTCCTCTGGAAACACCATATATTTT. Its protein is CASSLASSGNTIYF.

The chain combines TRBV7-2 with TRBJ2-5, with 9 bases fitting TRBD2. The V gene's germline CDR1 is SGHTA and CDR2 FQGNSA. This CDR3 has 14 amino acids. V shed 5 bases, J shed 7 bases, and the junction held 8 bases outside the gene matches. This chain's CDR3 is CASSPSGGFTTQYF. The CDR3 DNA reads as TGTGCCAGCAGCCCAAGCGGGGGGTTCACGACCCAGTACTTC.

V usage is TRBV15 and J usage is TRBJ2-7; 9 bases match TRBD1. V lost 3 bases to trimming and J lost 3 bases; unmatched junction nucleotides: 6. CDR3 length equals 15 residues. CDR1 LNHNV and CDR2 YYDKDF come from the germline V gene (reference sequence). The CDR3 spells CATSSQQGAVYEQYF. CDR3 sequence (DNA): TGTGCCACCAGCAGTCAACAGGGGGCTGTCTACGAGCAGTACTTC.

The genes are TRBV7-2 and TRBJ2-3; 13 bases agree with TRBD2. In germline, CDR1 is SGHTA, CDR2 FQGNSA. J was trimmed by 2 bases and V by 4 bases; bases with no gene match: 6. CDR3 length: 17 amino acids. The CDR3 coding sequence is TGTGCCAGCAGCTCCCCGGGACTAGCGGGAAACACAGATACGCAGTATTTT. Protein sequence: CASSSPGLAGNTDTQYF.

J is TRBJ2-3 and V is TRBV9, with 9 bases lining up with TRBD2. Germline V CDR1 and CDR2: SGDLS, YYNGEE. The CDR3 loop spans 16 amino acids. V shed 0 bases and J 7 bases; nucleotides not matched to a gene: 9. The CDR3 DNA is TGTGCCAGCAGCGTAGAGGGCGGGAGGGCCGTTTATACGCAGTATTTT. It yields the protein CASSVEGGRAVYTQYF.